This T cell receptor (beta chain) was sequenced during a study of CD8 T cells in Susac syndrome. CDR1 and CDR2 from the germline V gene are MNHNS and SASEGT. The CDR3 spans 16 residues. The V segment lost 6 bases and the J segment 0 bases; nucleotides outside the gene matches: 5. Random-hexamer reverse transcription was applied to about 0.45 to 1 ug RNA. TCRdb itself ran the immunoSEQ multiplex PCR reads through MiXCR, one entry per CDR3 protein. The table has 100,000 to 150,000 distinct CDR3 sequences, around 85% seen once. This clonotype has only one observation. V gene TRBV6-1 combines with J gene TRBJ2-3; 11 bases agree with TRBD2. The source material was CD8+ T cells from PBMCs. This clonotype was obtained from a human donor with multiple sclerosis. CDR3 region: CASSGTSGTSTDTQYF. Here the CDR3 DNA reads TGTGCCAGCAGCGGGACTAGCGGCACTAGCACAGATACGCAGTATTTT.